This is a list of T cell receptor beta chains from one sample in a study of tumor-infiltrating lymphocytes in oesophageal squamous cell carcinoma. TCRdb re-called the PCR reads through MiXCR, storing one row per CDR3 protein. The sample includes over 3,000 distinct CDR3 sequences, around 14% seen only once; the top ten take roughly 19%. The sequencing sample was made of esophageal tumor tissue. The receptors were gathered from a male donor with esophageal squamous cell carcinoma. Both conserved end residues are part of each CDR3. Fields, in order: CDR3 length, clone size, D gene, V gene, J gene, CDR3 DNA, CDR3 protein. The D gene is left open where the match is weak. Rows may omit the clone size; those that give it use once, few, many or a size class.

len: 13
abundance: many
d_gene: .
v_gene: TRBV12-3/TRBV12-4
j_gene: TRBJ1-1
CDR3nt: TGTGCCAGCAGTTTGACAGGGAACACTGAAGCTTTCTTT
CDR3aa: CASSLTGNTEAFF

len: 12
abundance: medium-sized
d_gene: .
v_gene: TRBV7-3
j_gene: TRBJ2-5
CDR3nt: TGTGCCAGCAGCTTCGGTGGTGGGACCCAGTACTTC
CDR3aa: CASSFGGGTQYF

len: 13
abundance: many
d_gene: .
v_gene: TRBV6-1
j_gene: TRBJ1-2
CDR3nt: TGTGCCAGCAGTTTCCTCGACGGCTATGGCTACACCTTC
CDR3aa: CASSFLDGYGYTF

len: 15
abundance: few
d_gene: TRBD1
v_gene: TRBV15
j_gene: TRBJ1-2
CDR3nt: TGTGCCACCAGCAAAGAACAGGGGATTAACTATGGCTACACCTTC
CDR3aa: CATSKEQGINYGYTF

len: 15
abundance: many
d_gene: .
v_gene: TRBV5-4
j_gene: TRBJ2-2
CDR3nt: TGTGCCAGCAGCTTGGTCGGCAGGGCCACCGGGGAGCTGTTTTTT
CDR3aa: CASSLVGRATGELFF

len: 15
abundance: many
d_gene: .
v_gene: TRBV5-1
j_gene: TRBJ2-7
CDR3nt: TGCGCCAGCAGCTTGGCTCCGGGACCCTCCTACGAGCAGTACTTC
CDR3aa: CASSLAPGPSYEQYF

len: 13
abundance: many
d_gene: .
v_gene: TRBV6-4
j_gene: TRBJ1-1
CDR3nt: TGTGCCAGCAGTGTGGGGGCGCGGACTGAAGCTTTCTTT
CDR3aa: CASSVGARTEAFF

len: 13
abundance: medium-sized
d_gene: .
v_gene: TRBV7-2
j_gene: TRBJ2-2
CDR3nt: TGTGCCAGCAGCTCCTCGGGAGTTGGGGAGCTGTTTTTT
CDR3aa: CASSSSGVGELFF

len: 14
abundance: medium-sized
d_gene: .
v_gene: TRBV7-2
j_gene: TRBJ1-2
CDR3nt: TGTGCCAGCAGCTTAGCCGGTGGGTACTATGGCTACACCTTC
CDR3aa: CASSLAGGYYGYTF

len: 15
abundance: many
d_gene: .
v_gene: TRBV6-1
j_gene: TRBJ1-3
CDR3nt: TGTGCCAGCAGCCCTCGTGTGAAGGGTGATTACACCATATATTTT
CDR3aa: CASSPRVKGDYTIYF

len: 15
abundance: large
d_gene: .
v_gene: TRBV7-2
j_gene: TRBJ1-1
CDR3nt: TGTGCCAGCAGCTTAGAAGAGGGCCGTGGCACTGAAGCTTTCTTT
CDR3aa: CASSLEEGRGTEAFF

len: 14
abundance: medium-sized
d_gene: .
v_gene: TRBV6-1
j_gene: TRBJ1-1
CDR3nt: TGTGCCACCAGAAGACAGTCATCGTACACTGAAGCTTTCTTT
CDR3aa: CATRRQSSYTEAFF

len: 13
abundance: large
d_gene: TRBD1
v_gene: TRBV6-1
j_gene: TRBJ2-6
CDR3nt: TGTGCCAGCAGATTCACAGGGGACAACGTCCTGACTTTC
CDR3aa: CASRFTGDNVLTF

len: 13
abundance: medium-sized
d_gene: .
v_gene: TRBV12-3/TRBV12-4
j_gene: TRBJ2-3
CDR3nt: TGTGCCAGCAGTTTCGGGTGGTCAGATACGCAGTATTTT
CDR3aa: CASSFGWSDTQYF

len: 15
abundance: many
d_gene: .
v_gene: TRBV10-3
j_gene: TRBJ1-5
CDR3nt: TGTGCCATCAGTGAACGACAGGATAGCAATCAGCCCCAGCATTTT
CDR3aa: CAISERQDSNQPQHF

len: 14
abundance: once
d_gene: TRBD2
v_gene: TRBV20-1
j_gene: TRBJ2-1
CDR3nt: TGCAGTGCTCCTCCGCGGGGGGCCTCAAATGAGCAGTTCTTC
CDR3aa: CSAPPRGASNEQFF

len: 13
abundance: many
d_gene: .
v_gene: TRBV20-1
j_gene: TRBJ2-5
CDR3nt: TGCAGTGCTCCCACATGGCAGGTGGAGACCCAGTACTTC
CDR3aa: CSAPTWQVETQYF

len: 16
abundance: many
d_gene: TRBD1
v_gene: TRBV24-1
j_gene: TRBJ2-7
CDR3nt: TGTGCCACCAGTGACTCCTCGACAGGGGTGCTCTGGGAGCAGTACTTC
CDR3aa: CATSDSSTGVLWEQYF

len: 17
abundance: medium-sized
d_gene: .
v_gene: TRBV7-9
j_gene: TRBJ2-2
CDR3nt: TGTGCCAGCAGCCCCTATAGGGGGACCCTCGCCACCGGGGAGCTGTTTTTT
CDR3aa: CASSPYRGTLATGELFF

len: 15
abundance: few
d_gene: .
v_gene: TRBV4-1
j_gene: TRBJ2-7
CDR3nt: TGCGCCAGCAGTCAAGCGGGTAACTCCTACAATGAGCAGTACTTC
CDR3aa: CASSQAGNSYNEQYF

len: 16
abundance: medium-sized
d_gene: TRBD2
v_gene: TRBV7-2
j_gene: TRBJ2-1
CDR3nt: TGTGCCAGCAGCTTAGCGGGGACTAGCGGGGTTGATGAGCAGTTCTTC
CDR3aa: CASSLAGTSGVDEQFF

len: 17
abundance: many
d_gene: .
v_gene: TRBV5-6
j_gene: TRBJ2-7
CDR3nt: TGTGCCAGCAGCTCCTCCGTGGGGCAGGGCCGATGGGGCGAGCAGTACTTC
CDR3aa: CASSSSVGQGRWGEQYF

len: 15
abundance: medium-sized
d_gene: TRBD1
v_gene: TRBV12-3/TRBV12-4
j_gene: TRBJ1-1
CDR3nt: TGTGCCAGCAGTTTTTTGTCGGGACAGGGGCCCGAAGCTTTCTTT
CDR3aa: CASSFLSGQGPEAFF

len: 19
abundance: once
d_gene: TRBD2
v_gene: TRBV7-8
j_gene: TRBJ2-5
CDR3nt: TGTGCCAGCAGAAAGCCACTAGCGGGGGGGCGAGGTCCCAAAGAGACCCAGTACTTC
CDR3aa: CASRKPLAGGRGPKETQYF

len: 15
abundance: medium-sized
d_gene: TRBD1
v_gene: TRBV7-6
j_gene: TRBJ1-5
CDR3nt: TGTGCCAGCAGCATTGGGACAGAACTTTCTCAGCCCCAGCATTTT
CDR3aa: CASSIGTELSQPQHF

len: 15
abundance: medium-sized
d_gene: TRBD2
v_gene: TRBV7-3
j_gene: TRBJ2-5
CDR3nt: TGTGCCAGCAGCCCTAGCGGGGGGGCCACAGAGACCCAGTACTTC
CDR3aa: CASSPSGGATETQYF

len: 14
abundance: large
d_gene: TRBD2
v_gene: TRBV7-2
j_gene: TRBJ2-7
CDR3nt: TGTGCCAGCAGCACGAGCGGGGGGGCCTACGAGCAGTACTTC
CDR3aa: CASSTSGGAYEQYF

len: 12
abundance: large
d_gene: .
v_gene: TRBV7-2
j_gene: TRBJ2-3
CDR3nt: TGTGCCAGCCCTAGCAGCACAGATACGCAGTATTTT
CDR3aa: CASPSSTDTQYF

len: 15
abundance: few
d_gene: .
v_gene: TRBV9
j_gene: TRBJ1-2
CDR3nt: TGTGCCAGCAGCATCCAGACCGCGGACTTAAGTGGCTACACCTTC
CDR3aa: CASSIQTADLSGYTF

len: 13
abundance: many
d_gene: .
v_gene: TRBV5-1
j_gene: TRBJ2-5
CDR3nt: TGCGCCAGCAGCTTGGGCCCGGGGGAGACCCAGTACTTC
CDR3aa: CASSLGPGETQYF

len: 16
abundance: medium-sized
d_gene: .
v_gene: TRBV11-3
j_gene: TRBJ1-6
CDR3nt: TGTGCCAGCAGCTTAGCCGGCAGCAGGGTCACCTCACCCCTCCACTTT
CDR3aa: CASSLAGSRVTSPLHF

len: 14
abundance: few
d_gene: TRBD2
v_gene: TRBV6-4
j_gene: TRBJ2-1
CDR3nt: TGTGCCAGCAGTGACCTAGCGGGGGCCAATGAGCAGTTCTTC
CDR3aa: CASSDLAGANEQFF

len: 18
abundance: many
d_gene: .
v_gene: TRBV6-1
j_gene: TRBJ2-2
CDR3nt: TGTGCCAGCAGATCCCCCGCCGGGACCCCAGCGAGGACCGGGGAGCTGTTTTTT
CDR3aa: CASRSPAGTPARTGELFF

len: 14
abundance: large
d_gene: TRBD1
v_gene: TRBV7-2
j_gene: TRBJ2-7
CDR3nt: TGTGCCAGCAGCTCAGGGGGCAGCTCCTACGAGCAGTACTTC
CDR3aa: CASSSGGSSYEQYF

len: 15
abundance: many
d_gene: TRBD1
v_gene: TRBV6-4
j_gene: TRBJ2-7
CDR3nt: TGTGCCAGCAGTGCCTCTCCGGACAGGGGATCCGAGCAGTACTTC
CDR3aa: CASSASPDRGSEQYF

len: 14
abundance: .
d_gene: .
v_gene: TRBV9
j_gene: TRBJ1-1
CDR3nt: TGTGCCAGCAGCGCCGGGGCTAGAAGGACTGAAGCTTTCTTT
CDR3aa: CASSAGARRTEAFF

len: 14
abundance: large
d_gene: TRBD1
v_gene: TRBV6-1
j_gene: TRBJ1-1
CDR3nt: TGTGCCAGCCTCGCCCTCAGGGGGGGTGGGACTTCTTTCTTT
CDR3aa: CASLALRGGGTSFF

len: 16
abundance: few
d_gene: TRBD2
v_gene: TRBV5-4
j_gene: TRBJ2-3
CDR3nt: TGTGCCAGCAGCTTGGTGAGACTAGCGGGGGCAGATACGCAGTATTTT
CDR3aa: CASSLVRLAGADTQYF

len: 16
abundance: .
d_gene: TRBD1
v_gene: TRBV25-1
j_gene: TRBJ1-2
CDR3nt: TGTGCCAGCAGTGGAACAGGGGAGGGAGCTAACTATGGCTACACCTTC
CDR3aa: CASSGTGEGANYGYTF

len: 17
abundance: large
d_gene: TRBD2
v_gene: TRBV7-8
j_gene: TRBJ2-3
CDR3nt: TGTGCCAGCAGCTTAGGGCCAAGGCTAGCGGGGACAAATACGCAGTATTTT
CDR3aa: CASSLGPRLAGTNTQYF

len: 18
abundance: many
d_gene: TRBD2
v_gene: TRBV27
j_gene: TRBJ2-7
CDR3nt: TGTGCCAGCAGTTTTTTGGGACTAGCGGGGGGGCGCTCCTACGAGCAGTACTTC
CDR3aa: CASSFLGLAGGRSYEQYF

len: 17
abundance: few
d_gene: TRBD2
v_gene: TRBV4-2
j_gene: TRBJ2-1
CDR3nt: TGTGCCAGCAGCCAGAGTAGCGGGGGCCAAAGACACAATGAGCAGTTCTTC
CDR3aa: CASSQSSGGQRHNEQFF

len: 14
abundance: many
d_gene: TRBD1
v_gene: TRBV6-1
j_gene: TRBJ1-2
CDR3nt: TGTGCCAGCAGCCCGGGACAGGGGGTCGGTGGCTACACCTTC
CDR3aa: CASSPGQGVGGYTF

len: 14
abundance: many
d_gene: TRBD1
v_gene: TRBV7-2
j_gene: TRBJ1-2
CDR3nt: TGTGCCAGCAGGATGACGGTACAGGGGCATGGCTACACCTTC
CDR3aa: CASRMTVQGHGYTF

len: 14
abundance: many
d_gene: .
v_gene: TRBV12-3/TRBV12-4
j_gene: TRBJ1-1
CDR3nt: TGTGCCAGCAGTTTACCCTTTGAGGGCGGTAAAGCTTTCTTT
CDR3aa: CASSLPFEGGKAFF

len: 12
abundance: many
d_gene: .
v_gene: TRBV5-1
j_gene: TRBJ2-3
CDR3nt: TGCGCCAGCAGCCGGGGCACAGATACGCAGTATTTT
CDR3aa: CASSRGTDTQYF